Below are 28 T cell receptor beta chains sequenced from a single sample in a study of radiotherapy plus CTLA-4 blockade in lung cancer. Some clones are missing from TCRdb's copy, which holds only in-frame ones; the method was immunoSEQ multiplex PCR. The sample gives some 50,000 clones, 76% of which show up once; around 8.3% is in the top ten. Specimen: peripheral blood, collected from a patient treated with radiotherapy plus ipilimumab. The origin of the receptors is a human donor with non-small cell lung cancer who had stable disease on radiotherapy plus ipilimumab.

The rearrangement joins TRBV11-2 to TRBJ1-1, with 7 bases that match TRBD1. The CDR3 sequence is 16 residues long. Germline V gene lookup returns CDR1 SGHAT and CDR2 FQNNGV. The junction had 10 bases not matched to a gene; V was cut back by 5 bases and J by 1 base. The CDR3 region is CASSPGDRVTNTEAFF. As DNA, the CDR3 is TGTGCCAGCAGCCCGGGAGACAGGGTGACGAACACTGAAGCTTTCTTT.

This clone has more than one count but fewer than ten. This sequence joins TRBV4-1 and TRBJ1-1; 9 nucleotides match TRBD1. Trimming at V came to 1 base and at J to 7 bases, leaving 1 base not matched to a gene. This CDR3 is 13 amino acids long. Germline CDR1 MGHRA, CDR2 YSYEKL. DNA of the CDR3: TGCGCCAGCAGCCAAGGGACAGGGGATGAAGCTTTCTTT. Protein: CASSQGTGDEAFF.

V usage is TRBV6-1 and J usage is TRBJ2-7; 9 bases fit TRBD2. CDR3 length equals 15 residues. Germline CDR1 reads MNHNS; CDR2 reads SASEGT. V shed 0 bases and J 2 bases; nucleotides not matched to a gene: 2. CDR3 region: CASSEARGGAYEQYF. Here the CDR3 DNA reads TGTGCCAGCAGTGAAGCGCGGGGGGGTGCCTACGAGCAGTACTTC.

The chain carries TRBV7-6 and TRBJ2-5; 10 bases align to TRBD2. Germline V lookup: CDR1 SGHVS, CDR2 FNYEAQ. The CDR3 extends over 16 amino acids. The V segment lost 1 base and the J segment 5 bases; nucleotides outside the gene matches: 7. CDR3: CASSLEVAGGAETQYF. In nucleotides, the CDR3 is TGTGCCAGCAGCTTAGAGGTAGCGGGGGGCGCGGAGACCCAGTACTTC.

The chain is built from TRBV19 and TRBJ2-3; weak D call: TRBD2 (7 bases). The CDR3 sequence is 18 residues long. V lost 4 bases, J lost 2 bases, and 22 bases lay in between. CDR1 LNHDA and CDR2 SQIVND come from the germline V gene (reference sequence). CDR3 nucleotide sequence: TGTGCCAGTAGTACCCCCCGGGGCGGGGGCTTTGTCACAGATACGCAGTATTTT. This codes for CASSTPRGGGFVTDTQYF. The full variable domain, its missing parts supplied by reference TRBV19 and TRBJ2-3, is DGGITQSPKYLFRKEGQNVTLSCEQNLNHDAMYWYRQDPGQGLRLIYYSQIVNDFQKGDIAEGYSVSREKKESFPLTVTSAQKNPTAFYLCASSTPRGGGFVTDTQYFGPGTRLTVL.

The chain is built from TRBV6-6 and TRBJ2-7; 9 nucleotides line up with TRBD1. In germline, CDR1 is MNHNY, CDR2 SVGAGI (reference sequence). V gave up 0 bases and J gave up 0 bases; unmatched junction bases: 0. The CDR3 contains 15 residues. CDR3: CASSYSTGGSYEQYF. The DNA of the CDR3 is TGTGCCAGCAGTTACTCGACAGGGGGCTCCTACGAGCAGTACTTC.

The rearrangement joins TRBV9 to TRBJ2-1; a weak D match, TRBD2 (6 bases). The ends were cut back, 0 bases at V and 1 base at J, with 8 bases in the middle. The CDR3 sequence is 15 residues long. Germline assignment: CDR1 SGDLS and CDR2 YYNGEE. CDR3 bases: TGTGCCAGCAGCGTAGAGGACTATTCCTACAATGAGCAGTTCTTC. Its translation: CASSVEDYSYNEQFF.

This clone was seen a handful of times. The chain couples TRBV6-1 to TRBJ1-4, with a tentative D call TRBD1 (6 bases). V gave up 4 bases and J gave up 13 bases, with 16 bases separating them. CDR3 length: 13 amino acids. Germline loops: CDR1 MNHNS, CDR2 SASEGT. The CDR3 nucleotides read TGTGCCAGCAGTGTAGGGGGGCGGGGAGGACTGTTTTTT. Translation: CASSVGGRGGLFF.

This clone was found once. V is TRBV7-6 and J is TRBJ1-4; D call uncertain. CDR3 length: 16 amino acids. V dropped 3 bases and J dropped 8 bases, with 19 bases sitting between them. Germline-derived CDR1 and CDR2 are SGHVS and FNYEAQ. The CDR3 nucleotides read TGTGCCAGCAGCTTTGCTAGACTCCCTGAGGGCGAAAAACTGTTTTTT. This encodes CASSFARLPEGEKLFF.

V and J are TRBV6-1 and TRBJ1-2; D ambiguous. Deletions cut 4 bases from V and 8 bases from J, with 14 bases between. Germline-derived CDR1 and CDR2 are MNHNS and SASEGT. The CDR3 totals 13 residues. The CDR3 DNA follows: TGTGCCAGCAGTGTCTCCGTCCTGGTGGGCTACACCTTC. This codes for CASSVSVLVGYTF.

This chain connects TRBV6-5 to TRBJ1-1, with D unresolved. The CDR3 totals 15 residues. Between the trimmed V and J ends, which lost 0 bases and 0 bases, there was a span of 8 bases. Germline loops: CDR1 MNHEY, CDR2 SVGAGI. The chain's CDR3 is CASSYSSDLNTEAFF. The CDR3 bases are TGTGCCAGCAGTTACTCGAGCGACTTGAACACTGAAGCTTTCTTT.

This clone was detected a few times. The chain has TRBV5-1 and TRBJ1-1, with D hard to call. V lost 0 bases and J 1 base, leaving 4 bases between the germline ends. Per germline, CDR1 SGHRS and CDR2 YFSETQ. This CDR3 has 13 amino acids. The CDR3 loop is CASSLGGNTEAFF. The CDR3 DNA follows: TGCGCCAGCAGCTTGGGGGGGAACACTGAAGCTTTCTTT.

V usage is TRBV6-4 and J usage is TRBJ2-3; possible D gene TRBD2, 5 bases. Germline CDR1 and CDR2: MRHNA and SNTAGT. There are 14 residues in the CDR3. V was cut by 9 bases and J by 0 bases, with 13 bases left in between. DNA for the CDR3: TGTGCCAGTTCCCCTGGACTTAGCACAGATACGCAGTATTTT. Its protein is CASSPGLSTDTQYF.

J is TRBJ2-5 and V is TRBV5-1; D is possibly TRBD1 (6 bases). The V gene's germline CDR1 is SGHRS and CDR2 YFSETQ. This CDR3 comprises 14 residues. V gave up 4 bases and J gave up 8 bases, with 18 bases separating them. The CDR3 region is CASSEKTPQGTQYF. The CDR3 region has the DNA TGCGCCAGCAGCGAGAAAACCCCACAGGGTACCCAGTACTTC.

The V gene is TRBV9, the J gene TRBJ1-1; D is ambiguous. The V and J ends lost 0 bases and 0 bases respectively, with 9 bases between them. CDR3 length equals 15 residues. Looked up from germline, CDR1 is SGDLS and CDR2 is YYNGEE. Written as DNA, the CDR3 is TGTGCCAGCAGCGTAGTTCCAGCAATGAACACTGAAGCTTTCTTT. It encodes CASSVVPAMNTEAFF.

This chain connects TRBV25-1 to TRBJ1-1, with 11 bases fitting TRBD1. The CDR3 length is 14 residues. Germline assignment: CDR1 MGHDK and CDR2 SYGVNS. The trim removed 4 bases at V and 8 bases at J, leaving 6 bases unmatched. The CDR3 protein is CASSGTGGRYEAFF. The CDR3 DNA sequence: TGTGCCAGCAGTGGGACAGGGGGCCGTTACGAAGCTTTCTTT.

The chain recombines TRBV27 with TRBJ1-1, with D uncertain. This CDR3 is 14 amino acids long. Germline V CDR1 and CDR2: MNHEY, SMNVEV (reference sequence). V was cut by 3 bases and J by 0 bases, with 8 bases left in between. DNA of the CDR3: TGTGCCAGCAGTTTCGGTAGCCTGAACACTGAAGCTTTCTTT. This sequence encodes CASSFGSLNTEAFF.

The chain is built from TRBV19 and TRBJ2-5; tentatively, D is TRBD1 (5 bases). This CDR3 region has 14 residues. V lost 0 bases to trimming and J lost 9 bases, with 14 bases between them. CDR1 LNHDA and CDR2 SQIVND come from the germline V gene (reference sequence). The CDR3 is CASSIDAARRAQYF. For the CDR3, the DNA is TGTGCCAGTAGTATAGATGCTGCTCGCAGGGCCCAGTACTTC.

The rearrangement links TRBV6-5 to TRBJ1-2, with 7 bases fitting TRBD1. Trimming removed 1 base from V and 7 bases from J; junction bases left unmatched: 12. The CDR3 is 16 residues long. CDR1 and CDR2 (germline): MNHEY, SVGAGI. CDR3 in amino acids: CASSYYSDRRGGGYTF. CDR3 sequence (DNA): TGTGCCAGCAGTTACTACTCGGACAGGCGGGGGGGTGGCTACACCTTC.

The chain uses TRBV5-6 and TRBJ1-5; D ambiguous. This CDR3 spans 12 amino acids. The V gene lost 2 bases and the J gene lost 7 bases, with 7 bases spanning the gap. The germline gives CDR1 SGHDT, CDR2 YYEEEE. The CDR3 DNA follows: TGTGCCAGCAGCTTCTCCGGCCAGCCCCAGCATTTT. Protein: CASSFSGQPQHF.

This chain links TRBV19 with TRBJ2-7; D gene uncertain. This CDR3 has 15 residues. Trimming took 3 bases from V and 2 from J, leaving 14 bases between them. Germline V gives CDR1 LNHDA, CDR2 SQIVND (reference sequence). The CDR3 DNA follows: TGTGCCAGTAGTATCCACGGACGGCCACCCTACGAGCAGTACGTC. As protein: CASSIHGRPPYEQYV.

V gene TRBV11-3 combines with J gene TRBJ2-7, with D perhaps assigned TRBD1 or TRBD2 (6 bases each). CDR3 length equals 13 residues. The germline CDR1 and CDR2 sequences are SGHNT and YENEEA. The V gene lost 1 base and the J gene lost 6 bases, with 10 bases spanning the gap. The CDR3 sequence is CASSLAGAAEQYF. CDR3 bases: TGTGCCAGCAGCTTAGCGGGGGCGGCCGAGCAGTACTTC. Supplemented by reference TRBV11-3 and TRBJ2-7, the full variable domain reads EAGVVQSPRYKIIEKKQPVAFWCNPISGHNTLYWYLQNLGQGPELLIRYENEEAVDDSQLPKDRFSAERLKGVDSTLKIQPAELGDSAVYLCASSLAGAAEQYFGPGTRLTVT.

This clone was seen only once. CDR3 DNA: TGTGCCAGCAGCGCGGGACACACCCTGGGCGGCTACACCTTC. Residues: CASSAGHTLGGYTF. V is TRBV9 and J is TRBJ1-2; D perhaps matches TRBD1 (6 bases). Germline values: CDR1 SGDLS, CDR2 YYNGEE. The CDR3 length is 14 residues. The V end was cut by 3 bases, the J end by 8 bases, with 17 bases between.

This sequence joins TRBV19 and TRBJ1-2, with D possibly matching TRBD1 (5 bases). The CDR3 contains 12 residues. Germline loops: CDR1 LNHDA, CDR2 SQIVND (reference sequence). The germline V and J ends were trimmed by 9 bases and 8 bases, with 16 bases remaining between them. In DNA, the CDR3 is TGTGCCAGCCGACATCGTGGGGGGGGCTACACCTTC. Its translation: CASRHRGGGYTF.

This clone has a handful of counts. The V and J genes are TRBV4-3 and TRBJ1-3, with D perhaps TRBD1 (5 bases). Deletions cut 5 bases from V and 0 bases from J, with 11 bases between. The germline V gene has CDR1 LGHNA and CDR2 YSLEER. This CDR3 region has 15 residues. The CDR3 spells CASSRGPSSGNTIYF. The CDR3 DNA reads TGCGCCAGCAGCAGGGGTCCCAGCTCTGGAAACACCATATATTTT.

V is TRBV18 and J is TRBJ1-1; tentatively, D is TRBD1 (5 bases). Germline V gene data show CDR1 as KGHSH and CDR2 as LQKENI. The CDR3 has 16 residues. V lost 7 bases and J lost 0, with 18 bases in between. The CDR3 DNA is TGTGCCAGCTTACCCTCGTCCATAGGGGTGAACACTGAAGCTTTCTTT. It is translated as CASLPSSIGVNTEAFF.

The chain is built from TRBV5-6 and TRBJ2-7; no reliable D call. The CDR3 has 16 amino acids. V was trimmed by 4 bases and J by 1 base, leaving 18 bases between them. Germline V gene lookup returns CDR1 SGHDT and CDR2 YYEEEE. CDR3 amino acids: CASSPRVILGSYEQYF. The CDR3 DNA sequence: TGTGCCAGCAGCCCCCGCGTAATTTTGGGGTCCTACGAGCAGTACTTC.

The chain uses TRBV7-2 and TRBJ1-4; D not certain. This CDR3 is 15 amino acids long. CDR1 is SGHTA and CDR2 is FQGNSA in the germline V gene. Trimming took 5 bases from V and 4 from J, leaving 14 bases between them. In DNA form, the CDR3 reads TGTGCCAGCAGCGACGGGTACAGTCGTAATGAAAAACTGTTTTTT. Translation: CASSDGYSRNEKLFF.